This TCR beta chain is drawn from a study of T cell repertoires in cytomegalovirus infection. At the level of the study: It was recently identified HLA-C-restricted and well-studied HLA-B-restricted CMV epitopes that the study used.

Using its own MiXCR run on the reads, TCRdb lists one record per CDR3 protein. The data contain about 900,000 distinct CDR3 sequences, around 29% of them singletons. A remark on this clonotype: Its specificity is not known.

Trimming at V came to 5 bases and at J to 0 bases, leaving 11 bases not matched to a gene. The CDR3 consists of 17 residues. Germline-derived CDR1 and CDR2 are SGHTA and FQGTGA. Sequencing used cultured CD8+ T cells from PBMCs, obtained from culture after CMV antigen stimulation. This clonotype was sampled from a human donor in good health (CMV status not recorded). Some clones in this sample may be carry-over from other donors' samples. The genes are TRBV7-3 and TRBJ2-7, with TRBD1 matching 9 bases. This CDR3 reads CASSPAVGTGSSYEQYV. In DNA form, the CDR3 reads TGTGCCAGCAGCCCGGCAGTGGGGACAGGGAGCTCCTACGAGCAGTACGTC.